These T cell receptor beta chains were read from a single sample in a study of shared clonotypes between healthy human individuals. Sequencing was performed with immunoSEQ multiplex PCR; in TCRdb, only in-frame clones are kept and a portion is missing. The sample records 2 million to 2.5 million clones, under 97% being singletons. Sample: naive CD4+ T cells sorted from blood. These receptors came from a man younger than 35 in good health. Each CDR3 is given with its conserved first and last residue. Fields, in order: D gene, clone size, V gene, J gene, CDR3 protein, CDR3 DNA. A D gene is named only where the DNA matches it firmly. Expanded clones are given a class, and other clones once, few, many or no size at all.

D: TRBD1
size: .
V: TRBV19
J: TRBJ2-6
CDR3: CASKNGEGALGANVLTF
DNA: TGTGCCAGTAAAAACGGTGAGGGGGCGCTAGGGGCCAACGTCCTGACTTTC

D: .
size: .
V: TRBV9
J: TRBJ2-3
CDR3: CASSVDGAVTDTQYF
DNA: TGTGCCAGCAGCGTAGACGGGGCGGTCACAGATACGCAGTATTTT

D: TRBD1
size: .
V: TRBV6-1
J: TRBJ1-2
CDR3: CASRRDSNYGYTF
DNA: TGTGCCAGCAGACGGGACAGTAACTATGGCTACACCTTC

D: TRBD2
size: .
V: TRBV29-1
J: TRBJ2-5
CDR3: CSANYGLAGGRRTQYF
DNA: TGCAGCGCCAACTACGGACTAGCGGGAGGCAGAAGGACCCAGTACTTC

D: TRBD1
size: once
V: TRBV6-1
J: TRBJ1-2
CDR3: CASREGQPYGYTF
DNA: TGTGCCAGCAGGGAGGGACAGCCTTATGGCTACACCTTC

D: .
size: .
V: TRBV30
J: TRBJ2-3
CDR3: CAWSDQGTDTQYF
DNA: TGTGCCTGGAGCGACCAGGGAACAGATACGCAGTATTTT

D: TRBD2
size: .
V: TRBV5-1
J: TRBJ2-7
CDR3: CASSSGLASYEQYF
DNA: TGCGCCAGCAGCTCCGGACTAGCTAGCTACGAGCAGTACTTC

D: TRBD2
size: .
V: TRBV30
J: TRBJ2-5
CDR3: CAWSLWVAGGQETQYF
DNA: TGTGCCTGGAGTCTTTGGGTAGCGGGTGGACAAGAGACCCAGTACTTC

D: .
size: .
V: TRBV7-2
J: TRBJ1-2
CDR3: CASSLGQGWDGYTF
DNA: TGTGCCAGCAGCTTAGGTCAGGGGTGGGACGGCTACACCTTC

D: TRBD2
size: .
V: TRBV9
J: TRBJ2-4
CDR3: CASSGTSGLQNIQYF
DNA: TGTGCCAGCAGCGGGACTAGCGGGCTCCAAAACATTCAGTACTTC

D: .
size: .
V: TRBV5-4
J: TRBJ2-7
CDR3: CASSTPGLGWNEQYF
DNA: TGTGCCAGCAGCACCCCAGGGCTCGGGTGGAACGAGCAGTACTTC

D: .
size: .
V: TRBV5-4
J: TRBJ2-3
CDR3: CASSPVDSGTDTQYF
DNA: TGTGCCAGCAGCCCGGTAGACTCCGGCACAGATACGCAGTATTTT

D: .
size: .
V: TRBV27
J: TRBJ2-7
CDR3: CASSLRQHPLEQYF
DNA: TGTGCCAGCAGTTTAAGGCAGCACCCCCTCGAGCAGTACTTC

D: .
size: .
V: TRBV6-1
J: TRBJ1-2
CDR3: CASSDETRYGYTF
DNA: TGTGCCAGCAGTGATGAGACGCGCTATGGCTACACCTTC

D: .
size: .
V: TRBV4-3
J: TRBJ1-4
CDR3: CASSPKLAGHNEKLFF
DNA: TGCGCCAGCAGCCCAAAGTTAGCCGGTCATAATGAAAAACTGTTTTTT

D: TRBD1
size: .
V: TRBV14
J: TRBJ2-7
CDR3: CASSPRQGANKQYF
DNA: TGTGCCAGCAGCCCGCGACAGGGGGCTAACAAGCAGTACTTC

D: .
size: once
V: TRBV27
J: TRBJ1-3
CDR3: CASSEGVSSGNTIYF
DNA: TGTGCCAGCAGTGAGGGGGTCAGCTCTGGAAACACCATATATTTT

D: .
size: .
V: TRBV6-1
J: TRBJ1-1
CDR3: CASSSGPGAFF
DNA: TGTGCCAGCAGTTCCGGCCCGGGAGCTTTCTTT

D: .
size: .
V: TRBV7-9
J: TRBJ2-3
CDR3: CASSSDSKYTQYF
DNA: TGTGCCAGCAGCTCCGACTCAAAGTATACGCAGTATTTT

D: .
size: .
V: TRBV11-2
J: TRBJ2-1
CDR3: CASSLDGVNYNEQFF
DNA: TGTGCCAGCAGCTTAGATGGGGTAAACTACAATGAGCAGTTCTTC

D: .
size: .
V: TRBV6-1
J: TRBJ1-5
CDR3: CASSVAGSNQPQHF
DNA: TGTGCCAGCAGTGTTGCCGGGAGCAATCAGCCCCAGCATTTT

D: .
size: once
V: TRBV19
J: TRBJ1-1
CDR3: CASSPDKLNTEAFF
DNA: TGTGCCAGTAGTCCAGACAAACTGAACACTGAAGCTTTCTTT